Sequencing of this T cell receptor (beta chain) was carried out in a study of T cells after yellow fever vaccination. This clonotype was seen a few times. TCRdb re-derived calls from the 5' RACE reads in MiXCR, one entry per CDR3 protein. This table has some 390,000 distinct CDR3 sequences, approximately 6% appearing once. This material consisted of PBMCs, taken 5 days after the yellow fever booster vaccination. This clonotype was obtained from a man aged 25-40 years who received the YFV17D yellow fever vaccine.

The CDR3 protein is CASSSRGQGALTFF. DNA of the CDR3: TGTGCCAGCAGTTCTCGGGGACAGGGGGCTCTAACTTTCTTT. The chain is built from TRBV27 and TRBJ1-1; 12 bases align to TRBD1. CDR1 is MNHEY, CDR2 SMNVEV, per germline (reference sequence). The V and J ends lost 4 bases and 12 bases, in that order; junction bases with no gene match: 9. The CDR3 has 14 amino acids.